The entry below gives a single T cell receptor (beta chain) sequence along with its context. Antigen specificity is unknown. The junction departs from germline at one end; a sequencing error may be responsible. Axillary draining lymph nodes of breast cancer patients supplied the node samples. The CDR3 extends over 16 amino acids. Germline V CDR1 and CDR2: SGDLS, YYNGEE. This sample was taken from a study of breast tumors, draining lymph nodes, adjacent tissues. Broader study findings: Tumor repertoires ranked between lymph nodes and nontumor tissue in diversity, with V and J gene preferences. Data fit most tumor T cells coming from lymph node, expanding in tumor.

TCRdb used MiXCR to reprocess the multiplex PCR reads, holding one entry per CDR3 protein. The profile covers 85,000 to 130,000 distinct CDR3 sequences, with under 40% appearing a single time and approximately 5% taken by the ten largest. The TCR comes from a female donor with breast cancer. Some clones in this sample may be carry-over from other donors' samples. J is TRBJ2-3 and V is TRBV9, with D possibly TRBD2 on 5 matching bases. The material sequenced was axillary lymph node tissue. CDR3 nucleotides: TGTGCCAACAGCGTTGGAGCGGAGCTGGGCACAGATACGCAGTATTTT. The encoded protein is CANSVGAELGTDTQYF.